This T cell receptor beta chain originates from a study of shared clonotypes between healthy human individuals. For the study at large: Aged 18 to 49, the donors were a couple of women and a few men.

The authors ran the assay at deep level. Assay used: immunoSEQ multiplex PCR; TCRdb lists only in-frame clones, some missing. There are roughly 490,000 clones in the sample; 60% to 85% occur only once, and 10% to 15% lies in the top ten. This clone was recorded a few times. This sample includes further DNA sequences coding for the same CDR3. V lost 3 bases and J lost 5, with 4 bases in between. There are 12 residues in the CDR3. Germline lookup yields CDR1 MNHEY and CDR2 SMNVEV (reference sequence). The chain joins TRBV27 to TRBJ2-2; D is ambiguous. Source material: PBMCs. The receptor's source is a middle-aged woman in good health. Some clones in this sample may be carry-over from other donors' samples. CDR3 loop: CASSFRTGELFF. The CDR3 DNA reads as TGTGCCAGCAGTTTTCGGACCGGGGAGCTGTTTTTT.